This TCR beta chain was captured in a study of memory CD4+ T cells and cytomegalovirus serostatus. Background on the study: This sample comes from healthy Belgian adults, fewer than ten CMV seropositive, roughly 22 seronegative.

Original data processing: Out-of-frame sequences were removed, leaving 2 million to 2.5 million distinct TCRbeta sequences. Sequencing used immunoSEQ multiplex PCR; TCRdb keeps in-frame clones, though not all of them. V, J and clone size were drawn from that table, and D and trimming were deduced from the DNA. The sample gives under 80,000 clones, roughly 80% of which show up once; 2.6% is in the top ten. Germline CDR1 is WNHNN and CDR2 is SYGVQD (reference sequence). Losses at the gene ends were 2 bases for V and 0 bases for J; bases not matched to a gene: 10. CDR3 size: 18 residues. Single viable CD3+CD4+CD8-CD45RO+ cells were sorted as the memory CD4+ T cells.

The chain employs TRBV10-1 and TRBJ1-3; 7 nucleotides align to TRBD1. This clonotype originated in an adult in good health and CMV-seropositive. Sequencing was performed on memory CD4+ T cells from blood. CDR3 DNA: TGCGCCAGCAGTGAGACACCTGGGACAGATAGCTCTGGAAACACCATATATTTT. Encoded protein: CASSETPGTDSSGNTIYF.